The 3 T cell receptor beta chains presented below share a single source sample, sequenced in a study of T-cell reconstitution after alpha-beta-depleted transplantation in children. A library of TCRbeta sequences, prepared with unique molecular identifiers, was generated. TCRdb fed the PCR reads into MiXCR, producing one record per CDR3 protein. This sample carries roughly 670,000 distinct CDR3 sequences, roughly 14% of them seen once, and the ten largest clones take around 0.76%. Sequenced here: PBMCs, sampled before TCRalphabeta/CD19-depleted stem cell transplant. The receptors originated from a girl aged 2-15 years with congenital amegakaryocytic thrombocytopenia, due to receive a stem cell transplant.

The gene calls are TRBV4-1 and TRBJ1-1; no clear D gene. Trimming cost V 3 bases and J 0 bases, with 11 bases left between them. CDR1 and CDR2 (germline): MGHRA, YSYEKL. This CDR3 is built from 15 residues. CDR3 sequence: CASSHPSRMNTEAFF. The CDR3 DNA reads TGCGCCAGCAGCCACCCTTCGAGAATGAACACTGAAGCTTTCTTT.

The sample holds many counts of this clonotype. The CDR3: CASSSDEKLFF. For the CDR3, the DNA is TGTGCCAGCAGCTCTGATGAAAAACTGTTTTTT. V and J are TRBV7-6 and TRBJ1-4; D is uncertain. CDR3 size: 11 residues. Germline CDR1 and CDR2: SGHVS and FNYEAQ. The V end was cut by 4 bases, the J end by 6 bases, with 3 bases between.

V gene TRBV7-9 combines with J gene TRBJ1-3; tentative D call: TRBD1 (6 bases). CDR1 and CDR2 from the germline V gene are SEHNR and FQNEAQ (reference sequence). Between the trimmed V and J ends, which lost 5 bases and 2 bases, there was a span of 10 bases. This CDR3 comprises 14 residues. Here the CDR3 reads CASSETGTGNTIYF. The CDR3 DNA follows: TGTGCCAGCAGCGAGACAGGAACTGGAAACACCATATATTTT.